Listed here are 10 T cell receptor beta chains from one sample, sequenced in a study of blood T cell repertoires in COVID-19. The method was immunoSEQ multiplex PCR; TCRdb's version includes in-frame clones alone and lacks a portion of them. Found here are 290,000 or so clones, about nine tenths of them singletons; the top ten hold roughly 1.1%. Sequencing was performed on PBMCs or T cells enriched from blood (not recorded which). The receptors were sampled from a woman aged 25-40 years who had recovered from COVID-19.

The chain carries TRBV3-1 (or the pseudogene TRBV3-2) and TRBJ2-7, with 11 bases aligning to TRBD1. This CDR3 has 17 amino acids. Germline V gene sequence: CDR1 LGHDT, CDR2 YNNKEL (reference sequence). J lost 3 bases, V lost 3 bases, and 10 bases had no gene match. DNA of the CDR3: TGTGCCAGCAGCCAGGGGCCCGGGACAGGGGGTATCTACGAGCAGTACTTC. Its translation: CASSQGPGTGGIYEQYF.

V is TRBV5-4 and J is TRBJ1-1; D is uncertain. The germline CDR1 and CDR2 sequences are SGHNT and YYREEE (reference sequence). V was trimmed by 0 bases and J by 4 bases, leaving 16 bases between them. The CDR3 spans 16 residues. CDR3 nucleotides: TGTGCCAGCAGCTTGGGCGGGCCAGGTTTGACCACTGAAGCTTTCTTT. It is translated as CASSLGGPGLTTEAFF.

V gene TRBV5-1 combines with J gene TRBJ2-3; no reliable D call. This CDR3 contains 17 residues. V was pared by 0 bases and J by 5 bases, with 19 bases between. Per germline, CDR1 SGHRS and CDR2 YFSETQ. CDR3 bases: TGCGCCAGCAGCTTGGCCGCAGGATTAGGTAGTGGAGATACGCAGTATTTT. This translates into CASSLAAGLGSGDTQYF.

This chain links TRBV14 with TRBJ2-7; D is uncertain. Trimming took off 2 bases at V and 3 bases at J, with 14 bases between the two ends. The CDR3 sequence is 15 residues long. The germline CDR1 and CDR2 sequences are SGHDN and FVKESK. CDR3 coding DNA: TGTGCCAGCAGCCAACAGAGAAGTCCGGGCTACGAGCAGTACTTC. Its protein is CASSQQRSPGYEQYF.

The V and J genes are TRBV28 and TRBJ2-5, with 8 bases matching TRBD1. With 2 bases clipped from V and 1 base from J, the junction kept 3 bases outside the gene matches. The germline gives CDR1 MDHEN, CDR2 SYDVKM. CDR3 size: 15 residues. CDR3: CASSLAGQGQETQYF. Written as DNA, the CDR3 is TGTGCCAGCAGTTTAGCTGGACAGGGCCAAGAGACCCAGTACTTC.

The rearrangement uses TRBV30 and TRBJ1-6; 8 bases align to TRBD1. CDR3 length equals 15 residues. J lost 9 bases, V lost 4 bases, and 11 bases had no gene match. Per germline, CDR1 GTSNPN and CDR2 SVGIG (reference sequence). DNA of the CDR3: TGTGCCTGGACCCCCCGGGACAGGCGGGGTTCACCCCTCCACTTT. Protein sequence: CAWTPRDRRGSPLHF.

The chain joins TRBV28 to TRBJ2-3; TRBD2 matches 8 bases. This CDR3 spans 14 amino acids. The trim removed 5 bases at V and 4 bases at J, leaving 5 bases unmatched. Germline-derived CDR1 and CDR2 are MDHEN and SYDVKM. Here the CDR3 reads CASSPPGLADTQYF. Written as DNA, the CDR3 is TGTGCCAGCAGTCCCCCGGGACTAGCAGATACGCAGTATTTT.

The DNA for the CDR3 is TGTGCCAGCAGCTTCAGTTCGACCGGGGAGCTGTTTTTT. Translating it yields CASSFSSTGELFF. The chain has TRBV3-1 (or the pseudogene TRBV3-2) and TRBJ2-2, with no clear D. CDR3 length equals 13 residues. CDR1 is LGHDT, CDR2 YNNKEL, per germline (reference sequence). The V and J ends lost 5 bases and 5 bases respectively, with 9 bases between them.

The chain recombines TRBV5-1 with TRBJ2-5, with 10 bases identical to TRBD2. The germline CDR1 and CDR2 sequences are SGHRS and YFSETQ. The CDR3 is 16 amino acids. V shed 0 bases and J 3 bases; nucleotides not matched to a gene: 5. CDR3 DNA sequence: TGCGCCAGCAGCTTGGCGGCTAGCGGGAGAAAAGAGACCCAGTACTTC. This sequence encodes CASSLAASGRKETQYF.

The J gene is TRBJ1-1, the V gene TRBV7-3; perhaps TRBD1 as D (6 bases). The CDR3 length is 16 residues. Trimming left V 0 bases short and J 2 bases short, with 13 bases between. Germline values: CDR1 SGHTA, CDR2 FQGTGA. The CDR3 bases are TGTGCCAGCAGCTTAACGGTGGGGGCTCCTAACACTGAAGCTTTCTTT. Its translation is CASSLTVGAPNTEAFF.